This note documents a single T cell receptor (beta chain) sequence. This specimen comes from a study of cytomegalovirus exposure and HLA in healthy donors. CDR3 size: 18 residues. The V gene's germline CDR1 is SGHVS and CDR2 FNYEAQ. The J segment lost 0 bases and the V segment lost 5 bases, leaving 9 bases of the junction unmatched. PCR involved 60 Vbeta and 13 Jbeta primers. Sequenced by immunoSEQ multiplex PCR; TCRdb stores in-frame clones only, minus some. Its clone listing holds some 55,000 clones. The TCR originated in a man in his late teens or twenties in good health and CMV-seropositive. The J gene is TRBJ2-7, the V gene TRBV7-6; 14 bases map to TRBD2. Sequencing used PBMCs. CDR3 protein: CASSPGLAGGSSSYEQYF. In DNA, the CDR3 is TGTGCCAGCAGCCCCGGACTAGCGGGAGGTTCAAGCTCCTACGAGCAGTACTTC.